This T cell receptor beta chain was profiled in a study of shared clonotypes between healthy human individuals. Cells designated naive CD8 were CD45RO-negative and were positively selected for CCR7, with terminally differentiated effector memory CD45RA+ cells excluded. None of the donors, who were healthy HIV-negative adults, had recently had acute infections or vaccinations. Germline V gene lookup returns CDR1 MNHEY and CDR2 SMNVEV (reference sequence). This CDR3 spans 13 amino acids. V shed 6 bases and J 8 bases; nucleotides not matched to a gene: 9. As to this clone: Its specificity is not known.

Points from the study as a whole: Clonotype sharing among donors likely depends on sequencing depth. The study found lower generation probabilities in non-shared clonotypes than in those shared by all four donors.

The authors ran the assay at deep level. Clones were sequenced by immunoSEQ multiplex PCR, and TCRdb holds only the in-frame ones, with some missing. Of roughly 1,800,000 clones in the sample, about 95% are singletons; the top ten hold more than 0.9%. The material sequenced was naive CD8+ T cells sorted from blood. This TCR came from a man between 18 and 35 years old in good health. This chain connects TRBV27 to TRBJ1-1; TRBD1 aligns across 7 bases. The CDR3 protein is CASSNRGPREAFF. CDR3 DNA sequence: TGTGCCAGCAGCAACAGGGGCCCGAGGGAAGCTTTCTTT.